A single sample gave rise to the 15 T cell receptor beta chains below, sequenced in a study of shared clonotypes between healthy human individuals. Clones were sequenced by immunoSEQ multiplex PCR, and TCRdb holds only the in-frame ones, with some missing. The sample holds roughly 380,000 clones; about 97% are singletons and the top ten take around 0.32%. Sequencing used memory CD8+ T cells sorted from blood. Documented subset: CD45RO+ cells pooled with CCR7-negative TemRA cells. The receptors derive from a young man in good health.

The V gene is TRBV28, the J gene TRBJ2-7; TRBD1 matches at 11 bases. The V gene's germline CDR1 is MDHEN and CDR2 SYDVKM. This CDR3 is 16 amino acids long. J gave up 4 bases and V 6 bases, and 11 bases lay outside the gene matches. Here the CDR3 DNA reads TGTGCCAGCAGCCCTCATACCGGGACAGGGGGATACGAGCAGTACTTC. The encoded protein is CASSPHTGTGGYEQYF.

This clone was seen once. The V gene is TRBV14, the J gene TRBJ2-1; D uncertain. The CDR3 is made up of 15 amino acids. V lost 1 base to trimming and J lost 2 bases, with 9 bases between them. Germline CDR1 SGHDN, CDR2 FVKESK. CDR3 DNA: TGTGCCAGCAGCCAAGTTAAAGGGACCTACAATGAGCAGTTCTTC. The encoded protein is CASSQVKGTYNEQFF.

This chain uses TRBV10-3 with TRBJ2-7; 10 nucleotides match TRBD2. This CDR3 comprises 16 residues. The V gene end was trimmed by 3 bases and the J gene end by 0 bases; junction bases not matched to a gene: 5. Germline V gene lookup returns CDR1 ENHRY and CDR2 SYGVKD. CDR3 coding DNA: TGTGCCATCAGTGAACTAGCGGGGAAGTTCTCCTACGAGCAGTACTTC. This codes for CAISELAGKFSYEQYF.

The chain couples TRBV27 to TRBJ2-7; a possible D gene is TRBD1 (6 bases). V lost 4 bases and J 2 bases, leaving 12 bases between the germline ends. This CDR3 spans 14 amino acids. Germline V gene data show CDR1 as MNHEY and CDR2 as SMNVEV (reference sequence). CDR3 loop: CASSSPDRPYEQYF. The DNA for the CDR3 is TGTGCCAGCAGTTCGCCCGACAGGCCCTACGAGCAGTACTTC.

The CDR3 region is CASSFSGAPRAYEQYF. CDR3 DNA sequence: TGTGCCAGCAGCTTCTCAGGGGCCCCTCGGGCCTACGAGCAGTACTTC. The gene calls are TRBV5-4 and TRBJ2-5; a weak D match, TRBD1 (6 bases). The DNA end favors TRBJ2-7, so the J call may be wrong. Germline V lookup: CDR1 SGHNT, CDR2 YYREEE (reference sequence). CDR3 length: 16 residues.

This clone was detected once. In DNA, the CDR3 is TGTGCCAGCAGTGAACAGGGACCGGGGGACACTGAAGCTTTCTTT. Amino acids: CASSEQGPGDTEAFF. The chain couples TRBV6-1 to TRBJ1-1, with TRBD1 as a possible D gene (5 bases). Germline V CDR1 and CDR2: MNHNS, SASEGT. Trimming pared 2 bases from V and 3 bases from J, leaving 13 bases between. This CDR3 has 15 residues.

CDR3 residues: CASSEMPHSYEQYF. DNA of the CDR3: TGCGCCAGCAGTGAAATGCCACACTCCTACGAGCAGTACTTC. The chain couples TRBV10-1 to TRBJ2-7; D unclear. With 3 bases removed from V and 0 bases from J, the gap between germline ends came to 9 bases. There are 14 residues in the CDR3. The germline gives CDR1 WNHNN, CDR2 SYGVQD (reference sequence).

DNA of the CDR3: TGTGCCAGCAGCACGACAGGGGGAAATTCACCCCTCCACTTT. Its translation: CASSTTGGNSPLHF. The chain employs TRBV7-3 and TRBJ1-6; 9 bases line up with TRBD1. This CDR3 region has 14 residues. Germline assignment: CDR1 SGHTA and CDR2 FQGTGA. V lost 5 bases to trimming and J lost 7 bases; unmatched junction nucleotides: 3. Full variable domain (remainder filled in from reference TRBV7-3 and TRBJ1-6): GAGVSQTPSNKVTEKGKYVELRCDPISGHTALYWYRQSLGQGPEFLIYFQGTGAADDSGLPNDRFFAVRPEGSVSTLKIQRTERGDSAVYLCASSTTGGNSPLHFGNGTRLTVT.

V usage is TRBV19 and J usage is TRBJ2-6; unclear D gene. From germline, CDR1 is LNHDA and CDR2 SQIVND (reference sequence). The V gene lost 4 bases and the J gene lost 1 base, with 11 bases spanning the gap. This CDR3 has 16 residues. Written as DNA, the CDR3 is TGTGCCAGTAGTAGGGGATCCGGGTCTGGGGCCAACGTCCTGACTTTC. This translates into CASSRGSGSGANVLTF.

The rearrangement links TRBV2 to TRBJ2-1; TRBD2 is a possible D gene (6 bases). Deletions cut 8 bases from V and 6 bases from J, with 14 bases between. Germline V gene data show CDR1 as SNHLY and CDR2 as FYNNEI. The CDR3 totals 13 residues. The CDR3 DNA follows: TGTGCCAGCTTTCGGGAGTTTGGCAATGAGCAGTTCTTC. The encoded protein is CASFREFGNEQFF. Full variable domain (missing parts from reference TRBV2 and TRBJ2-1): EPEVTQTPSHQVTQMGQEVILRCVPISNHLYFYWYRQILGQKVEFLVSFYNNEISEKSEIFDDQFSVERPDGSNFTLKIRSTKLEDSAMYFCASFREFGNEQFFGPGTRLTVL.

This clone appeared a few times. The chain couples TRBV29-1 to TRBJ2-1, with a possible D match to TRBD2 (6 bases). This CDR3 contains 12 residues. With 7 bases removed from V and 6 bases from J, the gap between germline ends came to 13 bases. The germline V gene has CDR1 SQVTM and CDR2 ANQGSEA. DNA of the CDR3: TGCAGCGGGTACTGGACTACCAATGAGCAGTTCTTC. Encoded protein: CSGYWTTNEQFF.

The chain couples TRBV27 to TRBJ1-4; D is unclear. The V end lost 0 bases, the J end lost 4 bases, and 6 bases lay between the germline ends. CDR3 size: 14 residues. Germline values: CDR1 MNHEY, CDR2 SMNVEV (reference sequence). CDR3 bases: TGTGCCAGCAGTTTATCACGGTTTAATGAAAAACTGTTTTTT. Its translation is CASSLSRFNEKLFF. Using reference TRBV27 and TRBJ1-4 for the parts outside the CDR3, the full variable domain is EAQVTQNPRYLITVTGKKLTVTCSQNMNHEYMSWYRQDPGLGLRQIYYSMNVEVTDKGDVPEGYKVSRKEKRNFPLILESPSPNQTSLYFCASSLSRFNEKLFFGSGTQLSVL.

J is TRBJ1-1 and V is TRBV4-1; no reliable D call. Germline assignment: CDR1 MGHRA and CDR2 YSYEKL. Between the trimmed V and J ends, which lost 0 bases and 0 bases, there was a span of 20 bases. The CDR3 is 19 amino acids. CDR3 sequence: CASSQERVFAVSLNTEAFF. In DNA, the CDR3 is TGCGCCAGCAGCCAAGAGAGGGTATTTGCTGTCTCTTTGAACACTGAAGCTTTCTTT.

In DNA, the CDR3 is TGTGCCAGTAGCGCCGACCGAATCCATGAGCAGTTCTTC. This codes for CASSADRIHEQFF. This chain connects TRBV19 to TRBJ2-1; D call uncertain. This CDR3 comprises 13 residues. Germline loops: CDR1 LNHDA, CDR2 SQIVND (reference sequence). Trimming removed 6 bases from V and 8 bases from J, with 14 bases in between.

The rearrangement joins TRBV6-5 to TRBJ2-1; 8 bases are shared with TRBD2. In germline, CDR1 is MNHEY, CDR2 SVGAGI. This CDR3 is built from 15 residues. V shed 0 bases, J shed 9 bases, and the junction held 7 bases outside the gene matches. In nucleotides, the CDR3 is TGTGCCAGCAGTTACTCGGGGACTAGTTTAAGTGAGCAGTTCTTC. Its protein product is CASSYSGTSLSEQFF.